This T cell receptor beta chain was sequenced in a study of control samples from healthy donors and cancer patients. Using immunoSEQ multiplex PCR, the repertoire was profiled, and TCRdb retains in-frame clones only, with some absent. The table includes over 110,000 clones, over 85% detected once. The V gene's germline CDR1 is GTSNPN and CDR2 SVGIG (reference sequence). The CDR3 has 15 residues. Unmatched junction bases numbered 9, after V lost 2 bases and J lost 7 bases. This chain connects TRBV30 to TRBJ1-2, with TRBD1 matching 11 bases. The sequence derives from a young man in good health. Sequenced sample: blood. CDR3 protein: CAWSSGTGGLSGYTF. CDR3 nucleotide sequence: TGTGCCTGGAGTTCAGGGACAGGGGGATTGTCTGGCTACACCTTC.